The next 31 T cell receptor beta chains were all read from a single sample in a study of beta chain features in type 1 diabetes. The study's findings and limits: Patients with Type 1 diabetes showed moderately but significantly shorter TCRB CDR3s in all four CD4+ subsets.

As every portion of the isolated RNA was reverse transcribed, the sequencing read expressed TCRB transcripts. Only in-frame clones appear in the TCRdb table, and some are missing; sequencing was by immunoSEQ multiplex PCR. The table shows a few hundred thousand clones, with 16% occurring only once. These receptors are not linked to any known antigen. Source material: naive CD4+ T cells from blood. These receptors all stem from a man aged 25 to 45 with type 1 diabetes.

This clone was picked up a small number of times. The chain combines TRBV28 with TRBJ2-5, with TRBD2 identical over 15 bases. This CDR3 is built from 14 residues. Germline V gene data show CDR1 as MDHEN and CDR2 as SYDVKM. V shed 8 bases, J shed 7 bases, and the junction held 5 bases outside the gene matches. The CDR3 bases are TGTGCCAGCTGGACTAGCGGGAGGGCCGGGACCCAGTACTTC. Encoded protein: CASWTSGRAGTQYF.

The chain couples TRBV2 to TRBJ2-1, with D possibly being TRBD2 (6 bases). The CDR3 length is 15 residues. In germline, CDR1 is SNHLY, CDR2 FYNNEI. Trimming pared 4 bases from V and 4 bases from J, leaving 14 bases between. The CDR3 is CASSGPAGRYNEQFF. CDR3 DNA: TGTGCCAGCAGTGGCCCGGCAGGGAGGTACAATGAGCAGTTCTTC.

This clone appeared a single time. V gene TRBV7-2 combines with J gene TRBJ2-5, with TRBD2 as a possible D gene (5 bases). The ends were cut back, 5 bases at V and 5 bases at J, with 21 bases in the middle. The CDR3 is 16 residues long. The germline CDR1 and CDR2 sequences are SGHTA and FQGNSA. The CDR3 here is CASSPARARTVETQYF. The CDR3 bases are TGTGCCAGCAGCCCAGCTAGGGCCAGGACTGTGGAGACCCAGTACTTC.

The chain is built from TRBV7-2 and TRBJ2-6; D unresolved. This CDR3 spans 17 amino acids. Trimming pared 7 bases from V and 0 bases from J, leaving 16 bases between. Germline CDR1 is SGHTA and CDR2 is FQGNSA. CDR3 coding DNA: TGTGCCAGCATCCCTGCCCGCGGAAGCTCTGGGGCCAACGTCCTGACTTTC. Protein sequence: CASIPARGSSGANVLTF. Variable domain in full (rest from reference TRBV7-2 and TRBJ2-6): GAGVSQSPSNKVTEKGKDVELRCDPISGHTALYWYRQSLGQGLEFLIYFQGNSAPDKSGLPSDRFSAERTGGSVSTLTIQRTQQEDSAVYLCASIPARGSSGANVLTFGAGSRLTVL.

As DNA, the CDR3 is TGCAGCGGGGCGGACAGCCTACAAGAGACCCAGTACTTC. Translated, it gives CSGADSLQETQYF. This chain connects TRBV29-1 to TRBJ2-5; D is perhaps TRBD1 (6 bases). Germline V gene data show CDR1 as SQVTM and CDR2 as ANQGSEA. This CDR3 region has 13 residues. The ends were cut back, 7 bases at V and 2 bases at J, with 14 bases in the middle.

This clone has only a few counts. The chain joins TRBV7-2 to TRBJ1-2; D is undetermined. Germline lookup yields CDR1 SGHTA and CDR2 FQGNSA. The CDR3 is made up of 13 amino acids. Trimming took 8 bases from V and 5 from J, leaving 15 bases between them. The CDR3 bases are TGTGCCAGCCGCCCTTCGGTCCCGTATGGCTACACCTTC. Its translation is CASRPSVPYGYTF.

This clone was seen more than once but under ten times. The genes are TRBV18 and TRBJ2-7; D not resolved. V was pared by 6 bases and J by 7 bases, with 10 bases between. This CDR3 spans 11 amino acids. CDR1 KGHSH and CDR2 LQKENI come from the germline V gene. CDR3 loop: CASSLLEEQYF. CDR3 bases: TGTGCCAGCTCCCTCTTGGAAGAGCAGTACTTC. The full variable domain, in which reference TRBV18 and TRBJ2-7 provide the parts outside the CDR3, is NAGVMQNPRHLVRRRGQEARLRCSPMKGHSHVYWYRQLPEEGLKFMVYLQKENIIDESGMPKERFSAEFPKEGPSILRIQQVVRGDSAAYFCASSLLEEQYFGPGTRLTVT.

The CDR3 sequence is CASSGGPKNIQYF. DNA of the CDR3: TGTGCCAGTAGTGGAGGACCCAAAAACATTCAGTACTTC. The chain links TRBV19 to TRBJ2-4; maybe TRBD2 (5 bases). Deletions cut 5 bases from V and 2 bases from J, with 7 bases between. The germline gives CDR1 LNHDA, CDR2 SQIVND (reference sequence). The CDR3 is 13 amino acids.

This clone was observed a few times. The junction departs from germline at one end; a sequencing error may be responsible. V usage is TRBV14 and J usage is TRBJ2-6; TRBD1 agrees at 7 bases. The germline V gene has CDR1 SGHDN and CDR2 FVKESK. The CDR3 runs to 17 residues. The CDR3 loop reads CASSEDRVGSGANVLTF. CDR3 coding DNA: TGTGCCAGCAGCGAAGACAGGGTGGGCTCTGGGGCCAACGTCCTGACTTTC.

This clone was observed a handful of times. This chain uses TRBV30 with TRBJ1-4; D is ambiguous. The V end lost 2 bases, the J end lost 8 bases, and 9 bases lay between the germline ends. CDR1 is GTSNPN, CDR2 SVGIG, per germline (reference sequence). CDR3 length equals 12 residues. CDR3 in DNA: TGTGCCTGGAGTCCCGACGGCGAAAAACTGTTTTTT. It encodes CAWSPDGEKLFF.

This rearrangement joins TRBV29-1 to TRBJ1-1, with D unresolved. CDR3 length: 11 residues. Germline V lookup: CDR1 SQVTM, CDR2 ANQGSEA. The V end lost 6 bases, the J end lost 3 bases, and 8 bases lay between the germline ends. This chain's CDR3 is CSVGRYTEAFF. The CDR3 DNA reads as TGCAGCGTCGGACGGTACACTGAAGCTTTCTTT.

This clone was seen a handful of times. This chain uses TRBV7-2 with TRBJ2-1; 8 bases agree with TRBD2. In germline, CDR1 is SGHTA, CDR2 FQGNSA. CDR3 length: 16 residues. The trim removed 3 bases at V and 8 bases at J, leaving 12 bases unmatched. The CDR3 nucleotides are TGTGCCAGCAGCTTTAAAGGGACTAGGTCTCTCCATGAGCAGTTCTTC. Protein: CASSFKGTRSLHEQFF.

V and J are TRBV5-1 and TRBJ2-3; the match to TRBD1 covers 10 bases. The V gene's germline CDR1 is SGHRS and CDR2 YFSETQ. V lost 0 bases to trimming and J lost 1 base; unmatched junction nucleotides: 5. This CDR3 has 17 residues. As DNA, the CDR3 is TGCGCCAGCAGCTTGGGGCGACAGGGGGCTGGCACAGATACGCAGTATTTT. Protein: CASSLGRQGAGTDTQYF.

The V gene is TRBV29-1, the J gene TRBJ2-2; D may correspond to TRBD1 or TRBD2 (5 bases each). The CDR3 covers 15 residues. V lost 0 bases and J 1 base, leaving 9 bases between the germline ends. Germline V gene sequence: CDR1 SQVTM, CDR2 ANQGSEA. This CDR3 reads CSVEDPGRNTGELFF. CDR3 bases: TGCAGCGTTGAAGATCCGGGACGGAACACCGGGGAGCTGTTTTTT.

The chain recombines TRBV27 with TRBJ1-2; no definite D call. CDR1 and CDR2 from the germline V gene are MNHEY and SMNVEV (reference sequence). Trimming removed 4 bases at V and 4 bases at J, with 16 bases between. This CDR3 is built from 15 residues. The CDR3 DNA is TGTGCCAGCAGTTGGCGAGATACAGATGCCTATGGCTACACCTTC. Translated: CASSWRDTDAYGYTF.

J is TRBJ2-6 and V is TRBV25-1; D gene unclear. The V end was cut by 3 bases, the J end by 0 bases, with 6 bases between. Germline V gene sequence: CDR1 MGHDK, CDR2 SYGVNS. The CDR3 totals 15 residues. This CDR3 reads CASSERASGANVLTF. The CDR3 region has the DNA TGTGCCAGCAGTGAGCGCGCCTCTGGGGCCAACGTCCTGACTTTC.

The chain employs TRBV11-2 and TRBJ2-7; no clear D gene. The V end was cut by 1 base, the J end by 0 bases, with 7 bases between. The CDR3 sequence is 14 residues long. Germline lookup yields CDR1 SGHAT and CDR2 FQNNGV. The chain's CDR3 is CASSLGLLSYEQYF. CDR3 nucleotide sequence: TGTGCCAGCAGCTTAGGACTCCTCTCCTACGAGCAGTACTTC.

This clone was observed a handful of times. The rearrangement links TRBV7-9 to TRBJ1-1, with D possibly TRBD1 on 5 matching bases. The CDR3 extends over 13 amino acids. Trimming stripped 5 bases from V and 6 bases from J, with 13 bases between. Germline CDR1 and CDR2: SEHNR and FQNEAQ (reference sequence). The CDR3 region is CASSPRTIPEAFF. CDR3 nucleotides: TGTGCCAGCAGCCCGAGGACAATTCCTGAAGCTTTCTTT.

This clone was seen a few times. The rearrangement links TRBV29-1 to TRBJ2-3, with D possibly TRBD1 on 5 matching bases. The CDR3 has 12 amino acids. The germline V and J ends were trimmed by 7 bases and 3 bases, with 11 bases remaining between them. Germline V gene sequence: CDR1 SQVTM, CDR2 ANQGSEA. Written as DNA, the CDR3 is TGCAGCGCAACCCCAGGGACAGATACGCAGTATTTT. Translated, it gives CSATPGTDTQYF.

This chain uses TRBV30 with TRBJ2-7; the D gene is possibly TRBD1 (6 bases). The CDR3 is made up of 15 amino acids. Trimming stripped 1 base from V and 5 bases from J, with 18 bases between. CDR1 and CDR2 from the germline V gene are GTSNPN and SVGIG (reference sequence). The CDR3 protein is CAWSDLTGPGDEQYF. Here the CDR3 DNA reads TGTGCCTGGAGTGACCTGACAGGCCCCGGGGACGAGCAGTACTTC.

This chain uses TRBV30 with TRBJ2-2, with D maybe TRBD2 (7 bases). CDR1 is GTSNPN, CDR2 SVGIG, per germline (reference sequence). The CDR3 is 15 amino acids. The V and J ends lost 4 bases and 3 bases respectively, with 15 bases between them. CDR3: CAWIGGLRHTGELFF. CDR3 in DNA: TGTGCCTGGATCGGGGGGCTGAGGCACACCGGGGAGCTGTTTTTT.

This clone has just a few counts. The CDR3, as DNA: TGTGCCAGCAGCCGAGTACAGGACAGACTCAATGAGCAGTTCTTC. Amino acids: CASSRVQDRLNEQFF. The chain has TRBV7-2 and TRBJ2-1, with a possible D match to TRBD1 (6 bases). Per germline, CDR1 SGHTA and CDR2 FQGNSA. The ends were cut back, 5 bases at V and 6 bases at J, with 17 bases in the middle. The CDR3 has 15 residues.

In this sample, this clone turned up a few times. V gene TRBV28 combines with J gene TRBJ2-1; D gene ambiguous. Per germline, CDR1 MDHEN and CDR2 SYDVKM. The CDR3 length is 13 residues. Trimming shortened V by 8 bases and J by 10 bases, and 18 bases separated the two germline ends. The CDR3 DNA is TGTGCCAGCCGTACTTCGGGTGGTCGGGAGCAGTTCTTC. Translation gives CASRTSGGREQFF.

V usage is TRBV7-2 and J usage is TRBJ2-4; unclear D gene. Germline V gene sequence: CDR1 SGHTA, CDR2 FQGNSA. The CDR3 runs to 16 residues. Trimming took off 3 bases at V and 0 bases at J, with 12 bases between the two ends. The CDR3 nucleotides are TGTGCCAGCAGCTTCCCTGGTACCATAGCCAAAAACATTCAGTACTTC. Its protein product is CASSFPGTIAKNIQYF.

This clone was observed a few times. This chain joins TRBV11-2 and TRBJ2-7; tentative D call: TRBD1 (6 bases). The germline gives CDR1 SGHAT, CDR2 FQNNGV. V gave up 1 base and J gave up 6 bases, with 13 bases separating them. The CDR3 totals 14 residues. The CDR3 DNA follows: TGTGCCAGCAGCTTAGTCGGAGGCAGGGGCGAGCAGTACTTC. This translates into CASSLVGGRGEQYF.

V and J are TRBV29-1 and TRBJ2-1; 12 bases are a match to TRBD1. V shed 8 bases and J 9 bases; nucleotides not matched to a gene: 11. This CDR3 has 14 amino acids. CDR1 is SQVTM, CDR2 ANQGSEA, per germline. The CDR3 DNA reads TGCAGCACCTCACGGGACAGGGGGCAGACTGAGCAGTTCTTC. It codes for CSTSRDRGQTEQFF.

V gene TRBV4-1 combines with J gene TRBJ2-1; TRBD1 is a possible D gene (6 bases). Germline V gives CDR1 MGHRA, CDR2 YSYEKL. The CDR3 covers 14 residues. Trimming cost V 0 bases and J 8 bases, with 11 bases left between them. CDR3 loop: CASSQDNRDDEQFF. The CDR3, as DNA: TGCGCCAGCAGCCAAGATAACAGGGATGATGAGCAGTTCTTC.

This clone was found a few times. The CDR3 here is CASGDFNTGELFF. The CDR3 region has the DNA TGTGCCAGCGGAGACTTTAACACCGGGGAGCTGTTTTTT. The rearrangement links TRBV27 to TRBJ2-2; D is unresolved. Looked up from germline, CDR1 is MNHEY and CDR2 is SMNVEV (reference sequence). Deletions cut 8 bases from V and 2 bases from J, with 9 bases between. The CDR3 is made up of 13 amino acids.

A word on this clone: This CDR3 is also generated by other DNA sequences in the sample. V and J are TRBV9 and TRBJ2-5; D gene uncertain. CDR1 SGDLS and CDR2 YYNGEE come from the germline V gene. The length of the CDR3 is 12 residues. V was cut by 1 base and J by 5 bases, with 6 bases left in between. CDR3 sequence: CASSVSGETQYF. DNA of the CDR3: TGTGCCAGCAGCGTATCTGGTGAGACCCAGTACTTC.

This clone has just a few counts. This rearrangement joins TRBV18 to TRBJ2-1; 9 bases map to TRBD2. J gave up 7 bases and V 3 bases, and 7 bases lay outside the gene matches. This CDR3 contains 15 residues. In germline, CDR1 is KGHSH, CDR2 LQKENI. CDR3 coding DNA: TGTGCCAGCTCACCTCTAGCGGGGAACGAGAATGAGCAGTTCTTC. As protein: CASSPLAGNENEQFF.

The chain carries TRBV7-2 and TRBJ2-3; D gene uncertain. V lost 7 bases and J 5 bases, leaving 13 bases between the germline ends. The CDR3 has 13 amino acids. The V gene's germline CDR1 is SGHTA and CDR2 FQGNSA. The CDR3 loop reads CASIVMGGDTQYF. CDR3 in DNA: TGTGCCAGCATCGTAATGGGTGGAGATACGCAGTATTTT.